This T cell receptor beta chain originates from a study of molecular identifiers for immune sequencing clone quantification. Study overall: Replicate RNA came from 20,000 or 100,000 naive CD8 cells and was split five ways, and four parts were sequenced. Study observations and caveats: Highly expanded clone sizes could be underestimated by identical TCR molecules sharing a barcode.

The authors gated naive CD8 T cells as CD8+CD4-CCR7+CD45RA+ for sorting. The J segment lost 5 bases and the V segment lost 0 bases, leaving 12 bases of the junction unmatched. Germline CDR1 reads DFQATT; CDR2 reads SNEGSKA (reference sequence). CDR3 size: 16 residues. TCRdb called the PCR reads again in MiXCR, with one record for every CDR3 protein. The table lists 460,000 or so distinct CDR3 sequences, about 22% of them singletons, with roughly 0.81% in the top ten. Note on this clonotype: The antigen remains undetermined.

The source is a human donor in good health. Some libraries in this study had Jurkat cell RNA spiked in. This chain connects TRBV20-1 to TRBJ2-7; TRBD2 matches at 8 bases. Sequencing input: naive CD8+ T cells from blood, with Jurkat cell RNA spiked in. Subset meaning: FACS-sorted CD8+CD4-CCR7+CD45RA+ naive T cells. CDR3 region: CSARDRTGGPYHEQYF. The CDR3 coding sequence is TGCAGTGCTAGAGATCGAACGGGAGGGCCCTACCACGAGCAGTACTTC.